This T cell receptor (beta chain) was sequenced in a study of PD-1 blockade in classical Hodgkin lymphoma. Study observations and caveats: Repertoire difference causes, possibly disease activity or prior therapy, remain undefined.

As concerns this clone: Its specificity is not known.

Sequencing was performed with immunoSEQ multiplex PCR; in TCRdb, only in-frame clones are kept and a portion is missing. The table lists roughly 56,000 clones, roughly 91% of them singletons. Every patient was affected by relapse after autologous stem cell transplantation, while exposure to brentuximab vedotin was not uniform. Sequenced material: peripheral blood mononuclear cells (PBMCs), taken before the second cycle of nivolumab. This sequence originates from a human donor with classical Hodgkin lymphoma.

CDR3 nucleotides: TGTGCCAGCAGCTTTTACAGGGGCACTGAAGCTTTCTTT. It codes for CASSFYRGTEAFF. V and J are TRBV7-9 and TRBJ1-1; TRBD1 matches at 7 bases. J lost 4 bases, V lost 3 bases, and 2 bases had no gene match. Germline V gene lookup returns CDR1 SEHNR and CDR2 FQNEAQ (reference sequence). The CDR3 consists of 13 residues.